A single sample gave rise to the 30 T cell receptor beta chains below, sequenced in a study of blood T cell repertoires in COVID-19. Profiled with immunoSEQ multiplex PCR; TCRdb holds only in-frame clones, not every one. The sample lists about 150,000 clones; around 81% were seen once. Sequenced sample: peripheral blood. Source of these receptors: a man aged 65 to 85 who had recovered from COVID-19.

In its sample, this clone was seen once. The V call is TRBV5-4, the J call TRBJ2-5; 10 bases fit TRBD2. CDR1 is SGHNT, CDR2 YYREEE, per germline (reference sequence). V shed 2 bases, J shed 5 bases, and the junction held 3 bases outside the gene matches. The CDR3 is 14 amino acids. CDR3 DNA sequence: TGTGCCAGCAGCTTTGGACTAGCGGAGGAGACCCAGTACTTC. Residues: CASSFGLAEETQYF.

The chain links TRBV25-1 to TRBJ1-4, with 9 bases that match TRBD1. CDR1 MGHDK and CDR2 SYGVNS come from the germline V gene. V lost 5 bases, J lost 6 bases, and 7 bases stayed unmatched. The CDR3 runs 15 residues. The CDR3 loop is CASSHSGTGYEKLFF. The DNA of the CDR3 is TGTGCCAGCAGTCACTCCGGGACAGGGTATGAAAAACTGTTTTTT.

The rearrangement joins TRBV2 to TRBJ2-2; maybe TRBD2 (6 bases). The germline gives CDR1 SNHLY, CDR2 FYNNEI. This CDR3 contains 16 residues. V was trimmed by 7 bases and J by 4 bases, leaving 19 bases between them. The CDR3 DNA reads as TGTGCCAGCACTCCCCGTCGGGGAGCGGGCACCGGGGAGCTGTTTTTT. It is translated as CASTPRRGAGTGELFF.

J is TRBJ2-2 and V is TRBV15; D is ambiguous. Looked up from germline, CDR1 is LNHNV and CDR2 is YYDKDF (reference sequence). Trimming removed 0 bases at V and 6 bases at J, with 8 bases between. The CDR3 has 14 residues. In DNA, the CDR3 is TGTGCCACCAGCAGAGATCTGATAGCCGGGGAGCTGTTTTTT. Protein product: CATSRDLIAGELFF. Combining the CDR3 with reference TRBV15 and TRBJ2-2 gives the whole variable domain DAMVIQNPRYQVTQFGKPVTLSCSQTLNHNVMYWYQQKSSQAPKLLFHYYDKDFNNEADTPDNFQSRRPNTSFCFLDIRSPGLGDTAMYLCATSRDLIAGELFFGEGSRLTVL.

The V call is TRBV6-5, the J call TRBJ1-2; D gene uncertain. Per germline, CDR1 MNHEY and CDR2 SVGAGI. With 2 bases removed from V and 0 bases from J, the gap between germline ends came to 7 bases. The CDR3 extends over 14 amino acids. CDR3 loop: CASSYLGANYGYTF. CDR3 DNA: TGTGCCAGCAGTTACCTCGGGGCTAACTATGGCTACACCTTC.

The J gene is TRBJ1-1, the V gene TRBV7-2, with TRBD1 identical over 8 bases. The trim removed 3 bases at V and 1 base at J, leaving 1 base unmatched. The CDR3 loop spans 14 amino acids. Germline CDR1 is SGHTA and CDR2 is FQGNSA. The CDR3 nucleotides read TGTGCCAGCAGCTTGGGACAGGAGAACACTGAAGCTTTCTTT. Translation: CASSLGQENTEAFF.

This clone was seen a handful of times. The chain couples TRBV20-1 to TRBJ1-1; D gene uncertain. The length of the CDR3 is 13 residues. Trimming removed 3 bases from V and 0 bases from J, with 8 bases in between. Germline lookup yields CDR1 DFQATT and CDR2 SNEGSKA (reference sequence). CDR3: CSASPQMNTEAFF. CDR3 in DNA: TGCAGTGCTAGTCCACAGATGAACACTGAAGCTTTCTTT.

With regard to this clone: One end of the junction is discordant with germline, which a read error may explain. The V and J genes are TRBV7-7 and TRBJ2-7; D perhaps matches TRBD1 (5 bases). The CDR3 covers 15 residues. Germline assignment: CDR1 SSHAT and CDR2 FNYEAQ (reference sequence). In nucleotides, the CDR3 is TGTGCTAGCAGCCCCGACACCGGCAGGGTCTACGAGCAGTACTTC. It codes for CASSPDTGRVYEQYF.

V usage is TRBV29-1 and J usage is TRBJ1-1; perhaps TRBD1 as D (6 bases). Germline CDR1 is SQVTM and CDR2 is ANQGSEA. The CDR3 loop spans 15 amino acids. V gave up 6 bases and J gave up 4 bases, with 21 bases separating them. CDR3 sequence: CSVERYRALGTEAFF. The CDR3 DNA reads TGCAGCGTCGAACGGTACAGGGCGTTGGGCACTGAAGCTTTCTTT.

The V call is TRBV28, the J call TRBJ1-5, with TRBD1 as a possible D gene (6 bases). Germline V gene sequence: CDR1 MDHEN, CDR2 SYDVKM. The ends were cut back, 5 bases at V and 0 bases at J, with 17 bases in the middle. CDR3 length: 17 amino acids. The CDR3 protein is CASSVTGSLYSNQPQHF. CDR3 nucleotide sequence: TGTGCCAGCAGTGTTACAGGGTCCTTATATAGCAATCAGCCCCAGCATTTT. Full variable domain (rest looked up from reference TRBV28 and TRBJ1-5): DVKVTQSSRYLVKRTGEKVFLECVQDMDHENMFWYRQDPGLGLRLIYFSYDVKMKEKGDIPEGYSVSREKKERFSLILESASTNQTSMYLCASSVTGSLYSNQPQHFGDGTRLSIL.

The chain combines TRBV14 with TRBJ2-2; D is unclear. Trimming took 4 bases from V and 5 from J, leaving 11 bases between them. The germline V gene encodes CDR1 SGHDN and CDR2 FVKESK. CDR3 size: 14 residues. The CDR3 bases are TGTGCCAGCAGCCCCTTCCTAGGAACCGGGGAGCTGTTTTTT. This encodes CASSPFLGTGELFF.

The CDR3 DNA reads as TGTGCCAGCAGCCCGGGACTGAACAATCAGCCCCAGCATTTT. It is translated as CASSPGLNNQPQHF. The J gene is TRBJ1-5, the V gene TRBV9; TRBD1 might be the D (5 bases). Germline V lookup: CDR1 SGDLS, CDR2 YYNGEE. The CDR3 totals 14 residues. V was trimmed by 4 bases and J by 3 bases, leaving 11 bases between them. Complete variable domain (other parts from reference TRBV9 and TRBJ1-5): DSGVTQTPKHLITATGQRVTLRCSPRSGDLSVYWYQQSLDQGLQFLIQYYNGEERAKGNILERFSAQQFPDLHSELNLSSLELGDSALYFCASSPGLNNQPQHFGDGTRLSIL.

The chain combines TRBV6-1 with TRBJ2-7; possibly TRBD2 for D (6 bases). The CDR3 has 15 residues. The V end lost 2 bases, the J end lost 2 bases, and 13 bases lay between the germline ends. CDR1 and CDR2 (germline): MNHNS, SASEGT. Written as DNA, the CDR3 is TGTGCCAGCAGTGAACTGGCGGGATTTACCTACGAGCAGTACTTC. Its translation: CASSELAGFTYEQYF.

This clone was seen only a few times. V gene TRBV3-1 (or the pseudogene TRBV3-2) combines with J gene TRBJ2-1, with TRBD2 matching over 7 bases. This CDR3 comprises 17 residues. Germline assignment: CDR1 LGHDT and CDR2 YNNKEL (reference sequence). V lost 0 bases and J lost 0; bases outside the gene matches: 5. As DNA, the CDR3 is TGTGCCAGCAGCCAAGACATAGCGGGTGGCTCCTACAATGAGCAGTTCTTC. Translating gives CASSQDIAGGSYNEQFF.

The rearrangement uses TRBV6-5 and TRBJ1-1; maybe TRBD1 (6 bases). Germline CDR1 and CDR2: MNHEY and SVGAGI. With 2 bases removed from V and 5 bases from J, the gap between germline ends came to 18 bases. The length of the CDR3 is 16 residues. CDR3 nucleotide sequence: TGTGCCAGCAGTTACCTCGCCGACAGGCCCCGGACTGAAGCTTTCTTT. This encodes CASSYLADRPRTEAFF.

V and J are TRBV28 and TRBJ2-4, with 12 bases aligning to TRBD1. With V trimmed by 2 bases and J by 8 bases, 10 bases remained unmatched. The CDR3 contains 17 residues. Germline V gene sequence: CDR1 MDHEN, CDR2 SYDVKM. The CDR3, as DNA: TGTGCCAGCAGTTTAACCTCGGGACAGGGGGCCTGGGACATTCAGTACTTC. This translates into CASSLTSGQGAWDIQYF.

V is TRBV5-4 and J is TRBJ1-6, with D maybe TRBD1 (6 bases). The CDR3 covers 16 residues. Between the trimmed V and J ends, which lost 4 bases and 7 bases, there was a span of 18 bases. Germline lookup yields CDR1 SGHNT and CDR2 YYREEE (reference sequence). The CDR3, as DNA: TGTGCCAGCAGCACCTCCCTGGGAGGGGGGAATTCACCCCTCCACTTT. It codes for CASSTSLGGGNSPLHF.

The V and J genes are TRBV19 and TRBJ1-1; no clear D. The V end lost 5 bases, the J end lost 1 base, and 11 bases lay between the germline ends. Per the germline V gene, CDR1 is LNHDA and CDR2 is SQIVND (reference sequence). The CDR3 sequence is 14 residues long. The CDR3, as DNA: TGTGCCAGTAGTGGAGGACTCCGGAACACTGAAGCTTTCTTT. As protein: CASSGGLRNTEAFF.

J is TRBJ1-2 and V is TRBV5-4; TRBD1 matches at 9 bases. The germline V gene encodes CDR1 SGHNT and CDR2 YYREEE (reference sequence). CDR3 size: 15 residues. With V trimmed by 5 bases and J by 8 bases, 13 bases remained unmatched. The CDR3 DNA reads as TGTGCCAGCAGTTATGAACAGGGGGCGCTGGGCGGCTACACCTTC. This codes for CASSYEQGALGGYTF.

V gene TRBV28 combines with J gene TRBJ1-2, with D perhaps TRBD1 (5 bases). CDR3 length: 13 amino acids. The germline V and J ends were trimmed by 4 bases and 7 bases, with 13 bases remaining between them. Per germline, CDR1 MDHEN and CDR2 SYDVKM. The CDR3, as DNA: TGTGCCAGCAGTTCTACCCAGGGAATTGGCTACACCTTC. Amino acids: CASSSTQGIGYTF.

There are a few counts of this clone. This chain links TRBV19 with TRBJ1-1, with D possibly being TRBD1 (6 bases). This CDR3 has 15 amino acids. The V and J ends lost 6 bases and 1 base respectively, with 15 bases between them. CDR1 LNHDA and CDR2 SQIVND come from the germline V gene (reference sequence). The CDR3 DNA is TGTGCCAGTAGGGGAAGGGGGGGGCCGAACACTGAAGCTTTCTTT. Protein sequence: CASRGRGGPNTEAFF.

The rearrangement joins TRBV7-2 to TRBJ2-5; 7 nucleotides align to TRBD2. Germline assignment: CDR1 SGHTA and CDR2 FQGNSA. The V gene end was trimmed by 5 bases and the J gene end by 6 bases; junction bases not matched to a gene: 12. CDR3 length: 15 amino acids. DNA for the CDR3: TGTGCCAGCAGCCCCGGGGAGGGTTTGCGGAAGACCCAGTACTTC. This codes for CASSPGEGLRKTQYF.

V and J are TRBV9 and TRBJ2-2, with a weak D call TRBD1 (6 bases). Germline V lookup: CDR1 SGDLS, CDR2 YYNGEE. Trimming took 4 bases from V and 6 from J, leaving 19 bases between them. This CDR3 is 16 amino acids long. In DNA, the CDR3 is TGTGCCAGCAGCCCGCACCGTATGGGGGCGGCCGGGGAGCTGTTTTTT. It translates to CASSPHRMGAAGELFF.

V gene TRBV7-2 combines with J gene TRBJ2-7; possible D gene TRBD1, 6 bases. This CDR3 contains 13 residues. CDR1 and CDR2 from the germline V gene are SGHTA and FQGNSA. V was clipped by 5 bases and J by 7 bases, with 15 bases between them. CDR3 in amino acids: CASSQGLGREQYF. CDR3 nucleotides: TGTGCCAGCAGCCAGGGGTTGGGGCGGGAGCAGTACTTC.

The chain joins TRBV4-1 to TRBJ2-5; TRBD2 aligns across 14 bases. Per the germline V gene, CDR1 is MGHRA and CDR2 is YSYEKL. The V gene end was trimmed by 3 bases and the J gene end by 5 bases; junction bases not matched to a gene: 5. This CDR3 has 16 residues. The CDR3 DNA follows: TGCGCCAGCAGCCACGGGACTAGCGGGAGTAGGGAGACCCAGTACTTC. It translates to CASSHGTSGSRETQYF.

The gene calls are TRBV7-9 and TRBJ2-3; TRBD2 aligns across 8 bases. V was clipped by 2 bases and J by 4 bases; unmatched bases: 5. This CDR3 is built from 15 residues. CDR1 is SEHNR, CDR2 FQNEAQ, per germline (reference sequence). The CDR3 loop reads CASSLSGGASDTQYF. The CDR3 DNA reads TGTGCCAGCAGCTTATCGGGAGGGGCTTCAGATACGCAGTATTTT. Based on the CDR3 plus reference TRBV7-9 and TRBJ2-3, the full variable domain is DTGVSQNPRHKITKRGQNVTFRCDPISEHNRLYWYRQTLGQGPEFLTYFQNEAQLEKSRLLSDRFSAERPKGSFSTLEIQRTEQGDSAMYLCASSLSGGASDTQYFGPGTRLTVL.

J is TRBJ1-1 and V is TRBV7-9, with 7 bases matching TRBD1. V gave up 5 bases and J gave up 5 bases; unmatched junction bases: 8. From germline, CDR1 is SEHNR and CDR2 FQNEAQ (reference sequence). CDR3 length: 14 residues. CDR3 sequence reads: CASSGQGERTEAFF. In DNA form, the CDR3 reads TGTGCCAGCAGCGGTCAGGGGGAGAGAACTGAAGCTTTCTTT. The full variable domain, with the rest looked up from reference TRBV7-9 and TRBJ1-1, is DTGVSQNPRHKITKRGQNVTFRCDPISEHNRLYWYRQTLGQGPEFLTYFQNEAQLEKSRLLSDRFSAERPKGSFSTLEIQRTEQGDSAMYLCASSGQGERTEAFFGQGTRLTVV.

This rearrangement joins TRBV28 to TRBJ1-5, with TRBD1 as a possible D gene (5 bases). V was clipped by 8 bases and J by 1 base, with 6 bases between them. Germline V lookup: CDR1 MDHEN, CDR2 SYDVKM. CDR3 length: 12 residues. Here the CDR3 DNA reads TGTGCCAGCCAGGGAAGCAATCAGCCCCAGCATTTT. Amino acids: CASQGSNQPQHF.

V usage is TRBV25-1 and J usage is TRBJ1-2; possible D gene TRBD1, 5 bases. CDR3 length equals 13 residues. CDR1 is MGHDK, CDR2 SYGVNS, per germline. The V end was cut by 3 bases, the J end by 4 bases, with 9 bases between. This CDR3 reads CASSEAGFYGYTF. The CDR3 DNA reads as TGTGCCAGCAGTGAGGCAGGGTTCTATGGCTACACCTTC.

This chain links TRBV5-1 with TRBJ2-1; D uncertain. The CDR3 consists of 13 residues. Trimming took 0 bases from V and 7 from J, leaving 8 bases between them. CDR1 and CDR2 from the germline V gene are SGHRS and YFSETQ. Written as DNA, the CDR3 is TGCGCCAGCAGCTTGGGTAGCAGAAATGAGCAGTTCTTC. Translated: CASSLGSRNEQFF.